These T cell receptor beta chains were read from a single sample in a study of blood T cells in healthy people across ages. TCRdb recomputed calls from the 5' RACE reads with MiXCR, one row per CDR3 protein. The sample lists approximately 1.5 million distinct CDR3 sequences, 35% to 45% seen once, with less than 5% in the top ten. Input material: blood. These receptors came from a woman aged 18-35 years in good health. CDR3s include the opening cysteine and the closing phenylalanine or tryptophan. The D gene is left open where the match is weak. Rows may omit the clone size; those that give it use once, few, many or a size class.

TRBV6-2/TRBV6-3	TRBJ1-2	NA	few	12	TGTGCCAGCACCGCAATACAGGGCGGCTACACCTTC	CASTAIQGGYTF
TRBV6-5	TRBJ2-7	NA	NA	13	TGTGCCAGCAGCCCCATTGGCGTCTACGAGCAGTACTTC	CASSPIGVYEQYF
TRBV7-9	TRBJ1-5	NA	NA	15	TGTGCCAGCAGCTTAGGGGGGGAATTCAATCAGCCCCAGCATTTT	CASSLGGEFNQPQHF
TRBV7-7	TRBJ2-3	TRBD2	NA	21	TGTGTTAGCAGCGCTCGCAATGGGGTCCTAGCGGGGGAGCCTAGCACAGATACGCAGTATTTT	CVSSARNGVLAGEPSTDTQYF
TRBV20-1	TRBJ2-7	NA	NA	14	TGCAGTGCCCGGCGGGACAAAGCCTACAATGAGCAGTACTTC	CSARRDKAYNEQYF
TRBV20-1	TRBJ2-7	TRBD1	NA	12	TGCAGTGCTGACGTCGGGACAGCCGAGCAGTACTTC	CSADVGTAEQYF
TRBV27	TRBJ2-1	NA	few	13	TGTGCCAGCTCCGACCATACCTACAATGAGCAGTTCTTC	CASSDHTYNEQFF
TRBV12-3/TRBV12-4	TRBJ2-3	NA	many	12	TGTGCCAGCAGCTTAGCGGCAGATACGCAGTATTTT	CASSLAADTQYF
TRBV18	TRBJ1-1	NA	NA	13	TGTGCCAGCTCACCAATATCGGGGGCTGAAGCTTTCTTT	CASSPISGAEAFF
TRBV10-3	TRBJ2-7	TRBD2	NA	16	TGTGCCATCAGTGAGCCCCCCTTAGCGGGCCGGGGCGAGCAGTACTTC	CAISEPPLAGRGEQYF
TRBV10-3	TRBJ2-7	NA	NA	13	TGTGCCATCGCTAAATCGACGGACTACGAGCAGTACTTC	CAIAKSTDYEQYF
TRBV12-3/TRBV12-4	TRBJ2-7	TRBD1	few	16	TGTGCCAGCAGTTTAGAACCGACAGGGGAAGGGCACGAGCAGTACTTC	CASSLEPTGEGHEQYF
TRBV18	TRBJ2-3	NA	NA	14	TGTGCCAGCTCACCACCGGTGGTGTTAGATACGCAGTATTTT	CASSPPVVLDTQYF
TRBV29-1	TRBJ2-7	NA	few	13	TGCAGCGTTGGAGGGCTCCTCCTTAACGAGCAGTACTTC	CSVGGLLLNEQYF
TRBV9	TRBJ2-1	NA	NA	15	TGTGCCGGCAGCCCCAGCGGAGGCTCCTACAATGAGCAGTTCTTC	CAGSPSGGSYNEQFF
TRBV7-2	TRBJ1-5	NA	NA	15	TGTGCCAGCAGCTACACAGGGAACTACAATCAGCCCCAGCATTTT	CASSYTGNYNQPQHF
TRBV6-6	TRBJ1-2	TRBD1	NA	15	TGTGCCAGCAGTGACCACAGGGGGCCTGACTATGGCTACACCTTC	CASSDHRGPDYGYTF
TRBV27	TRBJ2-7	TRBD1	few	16	TGTGCCAGCAGTAAAAACGGACAGGGGGCCACCTACGAGCAGTACTTC	CASSKNGQGATYEQYF
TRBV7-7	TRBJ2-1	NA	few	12	TGTGCTAGCAGCAACGGACTAACTGAGCAGTTCTTC	CASSNGLTEQFF
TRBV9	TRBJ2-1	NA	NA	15	TGTGCCAGCAGCGTAGGGGCAGCCTGGCCAAATGAGCAGTTCTTC	CASSVGAAWPNEQFF
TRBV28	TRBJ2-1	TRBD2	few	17	TGTGCCAGCAGTCTTCTACGCTCAAGCGGGGTCCGGAATGAGCAGTTCTTC	CASSLLRSSGVRNEQFF
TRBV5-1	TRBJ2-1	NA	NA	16	TGCGCCAGCAGTCTAATACAGGGAGTTTCTGGGGATGAGCAGTTCTTC	CASSLIQGVSGDEQFF
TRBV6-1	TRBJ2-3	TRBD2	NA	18	TGTGCCAGCAGTGGACTAGCGGGAGGGCCGTGGGCCACAGATACGCAGTATTTT	CASSGLAGGPWATDTQYF
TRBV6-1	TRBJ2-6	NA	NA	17	TGTGCCAGCAGAAGGGGCACGACAAACTCTGGGGCCAACGTCCTGACTTTC	CASRRGTTNSGANVLTF
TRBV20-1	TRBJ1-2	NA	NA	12	TGCAGTACAATACAGGGAGACTATGGCTACACCTTC	CSTIQGDYGYTF
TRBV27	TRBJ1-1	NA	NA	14	TGTGCCAGCAGTTTCTCGCCGGGGTTTACTGAAGCTTTCTTT	CASSFSPGFTEAFF
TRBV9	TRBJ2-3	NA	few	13	TGTGCCAGCAGCCCCGTAGTTGAAGATACGCAGTATTTT	CASSPVVEDTQYF
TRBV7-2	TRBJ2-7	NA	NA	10	TGTGCCAGGGAAAGCCACGAGCAGTACTTC	CARESHEQYF
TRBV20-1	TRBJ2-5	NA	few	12	TGCAGTGCTAACGGCAGACAAGAGACCCAGTACTTC	CSANGRQETQYF
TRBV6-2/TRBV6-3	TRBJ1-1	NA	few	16	TGTGCCAGCAGTTACTCGATCCCCGGGAGGAACACTGAAGCTTTCTTT	CASSYSIPGRNTEAFF
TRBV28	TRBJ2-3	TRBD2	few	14	TGTGCCAGTTGGACTAGCGGGAGATTGGATACGCAGTATTTT	CASWTSGRLDTQYF
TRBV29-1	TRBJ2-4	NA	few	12	TGCAGCGTTGATACAGGGTGGAACATTCAGTACTTC	CSVDTGWNIQYF
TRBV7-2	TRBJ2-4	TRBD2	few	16	TGTGCCAGCAGCTTAGCTAGCGGGGAATCCAAAAACATTCAGTACTTC	CASSLASGESKNIQYF
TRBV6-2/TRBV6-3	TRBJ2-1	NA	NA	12	TGTGCCAGCAGTATAGTGCCATGGGGGCAGTTCTTC	CASSIVPWGQFF
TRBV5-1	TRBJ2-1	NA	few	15	TGCGCCAGCAGCTTGGACGGGGACTCCTACAATGAGCAGTTCTTC	CASSLDGDSYNEQFF
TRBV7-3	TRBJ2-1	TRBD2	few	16	TGTGCCAGCAGCTATCAGAGCGGGAGCATGTACAATGAGCAGTTCTTC	CASSYQSGSMYNEQFF
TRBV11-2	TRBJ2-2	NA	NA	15	TGTGCCAGCAGGGTGGTCAGGTCCTACACCGGGGAGCTGTTTTTT	CASRVVRSYTGELFF
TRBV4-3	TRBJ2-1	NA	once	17	TGCGCCAGCAGCCAAGTAAGGGGAGTCTTTAGTTACAATGAGCAGTTCTTC	CASSQVRGVFSYNEQFF
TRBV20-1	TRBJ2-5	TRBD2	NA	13	TGCAGTGTTCAGCGGGAGTTTTGGGAGACCCAGTACTTC	CSVQREFWETQYF
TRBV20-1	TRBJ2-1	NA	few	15	TGCAGTGCTAGACCCCCAGCGGAGAGCTTCAATGAGCAGTTCTTC	CSARPPAESFNEQFF
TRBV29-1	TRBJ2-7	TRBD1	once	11	TGCAGCGCAGGGACAGGTCAAGCGCAGTACTTC	CSAGTGQAQYF
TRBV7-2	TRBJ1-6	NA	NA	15	TGTGCCAGCAGCTTTAGTACTGGGGTAAATTCACCCCTCCACTTT	CASSFSTGVNSPLHF
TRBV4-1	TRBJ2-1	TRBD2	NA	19	TGCGCCAGCAACCCGGGACTAGCCACACGAAGGGACGATTACAATGAGCAGTTCTTC	CASNPGLATRRDDYNEQFF
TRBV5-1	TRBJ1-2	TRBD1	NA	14	TGCGCCAGCAGCCCCGGACAGGGAAGGAATGGCTACACCTTC	CASSPGQGRNGYTF
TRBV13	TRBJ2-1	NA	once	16	TGTGCCAGCAGCGCCTATGCAGTGAGCTCCTACAATGAGCAGTTCTTC	CASSAYAVSSYNEQFF
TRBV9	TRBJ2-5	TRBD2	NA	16	TGTGCCAGCAGCGCCGGGACTAGCGGGGTTCAAGAGACCCAGTACTTC	CASSAGTSGVQETQYF
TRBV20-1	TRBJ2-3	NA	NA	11	TGCAGTGCTAGATCGTATGATACGCAGTATTTT	CSARSYDTQYF
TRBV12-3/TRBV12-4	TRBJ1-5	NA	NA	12	TGTGCCGGCAGTTTAGTGGGTCAGCCCCAGCATTTT	CAGSLVGQPQHF
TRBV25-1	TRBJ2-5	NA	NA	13	TGTGCCAGCAGTGCCGGGCAGGAAGAGACCCAGTACTTC	CASSAGQEETQYF
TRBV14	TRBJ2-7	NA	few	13	TGTGCCAGCAGCCAGGGTCAGGTCCTCGAGCAGTACTTC	CASSQGQVLEQYF
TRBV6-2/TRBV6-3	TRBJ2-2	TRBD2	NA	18	TGTGCCAGCAGTTACTCGACTGGCGGGGGTGCGAACACCGGGGAGCTGTTTTTT	CASSYSTGGGANTGELFF
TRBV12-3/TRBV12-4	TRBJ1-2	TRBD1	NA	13	TGTGCCAGCATCAAAGGGACAGGGTATGGCTACACCTTC	CASIKGTGYGYTF
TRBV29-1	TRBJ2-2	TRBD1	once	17	TGCAGCGTTGAAATCGGGACAGGGGCCGTGAACACCGGGGAGCTGTTTTTT	CSVEIGTGAVNTGELFF
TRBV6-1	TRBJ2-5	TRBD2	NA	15	TGTACCAGCAGTGAAGCGGGGGGGCATATGGAGACCCAGTACTTC	CTSSEAGGHMETQYF
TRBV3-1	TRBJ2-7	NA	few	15	TGTGCCAGCAGCCAAGAGCCCAGGAGGTCCTACGAGCAGTACTTC	CASSQEPRRSYEQYF
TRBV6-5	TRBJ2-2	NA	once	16	TGTGCCAGCAGTTACTCGAACCAGGCGAACACCGGGGAGCTGTTTTTT	CASSYSNQANTGELFF
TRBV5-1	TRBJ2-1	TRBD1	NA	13	TGCGCCAGCAGCTTTGAGGCAGGGGGTGAGCAGTTCTTC	CASSFEAGGEQFF
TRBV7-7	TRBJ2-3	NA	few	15	TGTGCTAGCAGCTTAGGGACACAGGGTGCAGATACGCAGTATTTT	CASSLGTQGADTQYF
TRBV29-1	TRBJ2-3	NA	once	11	TGCAGCGCTGGACACGTGGATACGCAGTATTTT	CSAGHVDTQYF
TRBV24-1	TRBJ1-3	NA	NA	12	TGTGCCACCAGTGACCAGGGCTGGACCCGATATTTT	CATSDQGWTRYF